Listed here are 20 T cell receptor beta chains from one sample, sequenced in a study of radiotherapy plus CTLA-4 blockade in lung cancer. The table came from immunoSEQ multiplex PCR; TCRdb's copy has only in-frame clones and leaves some out. The data contain about 45,000 clones, approximately 76% of them singletons. The sequencing used peripheral blood, collected from a patient treated with radiotherapy plus ipilimumab. These receptors were collected from a human donor with non-small cell lung cancer who had stable disease on radiotherapy plus ipilimumab.

J is TRBJ2-1 and V is TRBV4-3; 15 positions agree with TRBD2. Germline V gene sequence: CDR1 LGHNA, CDR2 YSLEER. The CDR3 length is 19 residues. V lost 1 base, J lost 1 base, and 5 bases stayed unmatched. For the CDR3, the DNA is TGCGCCAGCAGCCAAGGCCCGGGACTAGCGGGGGGTTCCTACAATGAGCAGTTCTTC. Protein product: CASSQGPGLAGGSYNEQFF.

This chain connects TRBV19 to TRBJ2-2; TRBD1 might be the D (5 bases). The V end was cut by 5 bases, the J end by 1 base, with 11 bases between. This CDR3 has 15 amino acids. Germline V gene lookup returns CDR1 LNHDA and CDR2 SQIVND (reference sequence). The CDR3 loop reads CASSPTGLNTGELFF. DNA of the CDR3: TGTGCCAGTAGTCCAACAGGCCTGAACACCGGGGAGCTGTTTTTT.

There are a few counts of this clone. V and J are TRBV6-1 and TRBJ1-3; unclear D gene. Deletions cut 6 bases from V and 0 bases from J, with 6 bases between. This CDR3 is 13 amino acids long. Germline values: CDR1 MNHNS, CDR2 SASEGT. CDR3: CASRSNSGNTIYF. The CDR3 nucleotides are TGTGCCAGCAGAAGTAACTCTGGAAACACCATATATTTT.

This clone is judged medium-sized. The V and J genes are TRBV9 and TRBJ2-7; D tentatively fits TRBD1 or TRBD2 (5 bases each). The CDR3 runs 14 residues. Between the trimmed V and J ends, which lost 0 bases and 4 bases, there was a span of 11 bases. Germline CDR1 is SGDLS and CDR2 is YYNGEE. DNA for the CDR3: TGTGCCAGCAGCGTAGGATCAGGGAGTTACGAGCAGTACTTC. Residues: CASSVGSGSYEQYF.

The chain is built from TRBV2 and TRBJ2-5; 9 bases align to TRBD2. The CDR3 has 16 amino acids. V was pared by 5 bases and J by 3 bases, with 10 bases of the junction left unmatched. The germline CDR1 and CDR2 sequences are SNHLY and FYNNEI. CDR3 nucleotides: TGTGCCAGCAGTTACGGCTGGCTAGCGGGGAAAGAGACCCAGTACTTC. It specifies CASSYGWLAGKETQYF.

V and J are TRBV28 and TRBJ1-2; D gene unclear. The CDR3 extends over 13 amino acids. In germline, CDR1 is MDHEN, CDR2 SYDVKM. V lost 5 bases, J lost 4 bases, and 11 bases lay in between. The chain's CDR3 is CASSPPPAYGYTF. The CDR3 DNA sequence: TGTGCCAGCAGTCCGCCCCCCGCCTATGGCTACACCTTC.

The CDR3, as DNA: TGTGCCAGCAGCTTGAGAAGCTCTGGGGCCAACGTCCTGACTTTC. Translated: CASSLRSSGANVLTF. This rearrangement joins TRBV5-8 to TRBJ2-6, with D unclear. The CDR3 contains 15 residues. CDR1 and CDR2 from the germline V gene are SGHTS and YDEGEE. V was shortened by 1 base and J by 0 bases, with 5 bases between the two germline ends.

This clone was seen just once. V and J are TRBV2 and TRBJ1-5, with D possibly TRBD1 on 5 matching bases. Trimming stripped 6 bases from V and 6 bases from J, with 18 bases between. Germline lookup yields CDR1 SNHLY and CDR2 FYNNEI. The CDR3 is 15 residues long. The CDR3 protein is CASSAGLSGGQPQHF. The CDR3 DNA sequence: TGTGCCAGCAGCGCAGGACTCTCCGGGGGTCAGCCCCAGCATTTT.

This chain connects TRBV18 to TRBJ1-5, with 8 positions matching TRBD1. This CDR3 region has 18 residues. V gave up 2 bases and J gave up 6 bases; unmatched junction bases: 15. Germline-derived CDR1 and CDR2 are KGHSH and LQKENI. CDR3 bases: TGTGCCAGCTCACCAGCGAGGACAGGGAAACACGGGGGTCAGCCCCAGCATTTT. It is translated as CASSPARTGKHGGQPQHF.

The chain employs TRBV5-1 and TRBJ1-1; 9 bases agree with TRBD1. V dropped 4 bases and J dropped 5; count of bases not matched to a gene: 6. The germline CDR1 and CDR2 sequences are SGHRS and YFSETQ. This CDR3 comprises 14 residues. CDR3 nucleotides: TGCGCCAGCAGCGAACGGGACAGGGCTACTGAAGCTTTCTTT. It yields the protein CASSERDRATEAFF.

The chain has TRBV4-1 and TRBJ2-5, with TRBD2 as a possible D gene (6 bases). Looked up from germline, CDR1 is MGHRA and CDR2 is YSYEKL. Trimming stripped 1 base from V and 5 bases from J, with 11 bases between. The CDR3 length is 14 residues. The CDR3 DNA reads as TGCGCCAGCAGCCAAGGGACTAAGGGGGAGACCCAGTACTTC. Residues: CASSQGTKGETQYF.

The chain couples TRBV18 to TRBJ2-7; 16 bases are shared with TRBD2. CDR1 is KGHSH and CDR2 is LQKENI in the germline V gene. This CDR3 is built from 17 residues. V lost 6 bases and J lost 7; bases outside the gene matches: 12. CDR3 DNA sequence: TGTGCCAGCTCGCTGGCCGGGACTAGCGGGGGGGCCGGTGAGCAGTACTTC. Translation gives CASSLAGTSGGAGEQYF.

The table lists this clone with a few counts. The chain carries TRBV7-2 and TRBJ2-3; the D gene is possibly TRBD2 (7 bases). The ends were cut back, 5 bases at V and 4 bases at J, with 13 bases in the middle. Germline loops: CDR1 SGHTA, CDR2 FQGNSA. This CDR3 has 14 amino acids. CDR3 region: CASSPGGPADTQYF. Here the CDR3 DNA reads TGTGCCAGCAGCCCCGGGGGGCCTGCAGATACGCAGTATTTT.

The sample holds a few counts of this clone. V is TRBV9 and J is TRBJ1-6; 7 bases agree with TRBD1. With V trimmed by 4 bases and J by 5 bases, 3 bases remained unmatched. Germline CDR1 SGDLS, CDR2 YYNGEE. This CDR3 region has 14 residues. In DNA form, the CDR3 reads TGTGCCAGCAGCTTTGGACAGGATAATTCACCCCTCCACTTT. This gives the protein CASSFGQDNSPLHF.

This clone was detected only a few times. The V and J genes are TRBV7-2 and TRBJ1-4, with D perhaps TRBD1 (6 bases). CDR1 is SGHTA and CDR2 is FQGNSA in the germline V gene. The CDR3 covers 15 residues. Deletions cut 5 bases from V and 3 bases from J, with 13 bases between. CDR3 in DNA: TGTGCCAGCAGCCTCAAGACAGGTGCTAATGAAAAACTGTTTTTT. This sequence encodes CASSLKTGANEKLFF.

The chain uses TRBV6-5 and TRBJ2-5; the D is unclear. This CDR3 has 13 amino acids. Germline lookup yields CDR1 MNHEY and CDR2 SVGAGI. Trimming shortened V by 7 bases and J by 1 base, and 10 bases separated the two germline ends. The chain's CDR3 is CASKRRPQETQYF. The DNA for the CDR3 is TGTGCCAGCAAAAGACGCCCCCAAGAGACCCAGTACTTC.

This sequence joins TRBV5-1 and TRBJ1-3; D unresolved. The germline V gene encodes CDR1 SGHRS and CDR2 YFSETQ. The CDR3 totals 14 residues. With 4 bases removed from V and 0 bases from J, the gap between germline ends came to 8 bases. The CDR3 bases are TGCGCCAGCAGCGGGTCAGCCTCTGGAAACACCATATATTTT. Translating gives CASSGSASGNTIYF.

J is TRBJ1-6 and V is TRBV30; 7 nucleotides align to TRBD1. This CDR3 region has 16 residues. V lost 8 bases to trimming and J lost 2 bases; unmatched junction nucleotides: 12. Germline V gene sequence: CDR1 GTSNPN, CDR2 SVGIG (reference sequence). CDR3 in amino acids: CAARDSKTPYNSPLHF. The CDR3 coding sequence is TGTGCCGCCCGGGACAGTAAGACTCCCTATAATTCACCCCTCCACTTT. Using reference TRBV30 and TRBJ1-6 for the parts outside the CDR3, the full variable domain is SQTIHQWPATLVQPVGSPLSLECTVEGTSNPNLYWYRQAAGRGLQLLFYSVGIGQISSEVPQNLSASRPQDRQFILSSKKLLLSDSGFYLCAARDSKTPYNSPLHFGNGTRLTVT.

In the case of this clone: The identical CDR3 is also encoded by other nucleotide sequences in the sample. The chain couples TRBV5-1 to TRBJ2-2; D is ambiguous. This CDR3 spans 14 amino acids. V was pared by 1 base and J by 2 bases, with 6 bases between. The germline V gene has CDR1 SGHRS and CDR2 YFSETQ. In nucleotides, the CDR3 is TGCGCCAGCAGCTTGAACAGTAACACCGGGGAGCTGTTTTTT. It specifies CASSLNSNTGELFF.

This chain joins TRBV7-9 and TRBJ2-7, with TRBD1 matching over 11 bases. Trimming at V came to 6 bases and at J to 1 base, leaving 2 bases not matched to a gene. CDR1 is SEHNR, CDR2 FQNEAQ, per germline (reference sequence). There are 14 residues in the CDR3. In nucleotides, the CDR3 is TGTGCCAGCAGAGGACAGGGGGCTTCCTACGAGCAGTACGTC. Translation: CASRGQGASYEQYV.